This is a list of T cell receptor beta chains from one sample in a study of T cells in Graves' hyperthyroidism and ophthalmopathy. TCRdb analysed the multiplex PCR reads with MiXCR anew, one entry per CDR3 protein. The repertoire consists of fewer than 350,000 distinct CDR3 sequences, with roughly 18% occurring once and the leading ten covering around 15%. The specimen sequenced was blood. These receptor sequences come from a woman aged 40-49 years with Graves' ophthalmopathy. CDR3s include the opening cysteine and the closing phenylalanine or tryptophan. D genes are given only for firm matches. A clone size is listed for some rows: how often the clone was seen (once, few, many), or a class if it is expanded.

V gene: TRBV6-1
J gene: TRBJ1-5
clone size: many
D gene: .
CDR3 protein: CASSEGRLGNNQPQHF
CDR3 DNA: TGTGCCAGCAGTGAAGGACGATTGGGGAACAATCAGCCCCAGCATTTT

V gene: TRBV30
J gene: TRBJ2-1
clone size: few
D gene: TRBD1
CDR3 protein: CAWSRGRGRGNNEQFF
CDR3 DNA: TGTGCCTGGAGTAGGGGCAGGGGGCGAGGGAACAATGAGCAGTTCTTC

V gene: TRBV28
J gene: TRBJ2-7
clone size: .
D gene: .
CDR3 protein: CASSSLWDDRDTYEQYF
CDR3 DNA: TGTGCCAGCAGTTCCCTATGGGATGACCGGGACACCTACGAGCAGTACTTC

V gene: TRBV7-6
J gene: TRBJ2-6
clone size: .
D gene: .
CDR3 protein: CASSLAVRGGANVLTF
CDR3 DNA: TGTGCCAGCAGCTTAGCGGTGCGAGGTGGGGCCAACGTCCTGACTTTC

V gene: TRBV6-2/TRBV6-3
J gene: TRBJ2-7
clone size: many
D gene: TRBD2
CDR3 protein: CASSLPPTLGLAGGPDEQYF
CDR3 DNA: TGTGCCAGCAGTCTCCCTCCTACCCTGGGACTAGCGGGAGGGCCCGACGAGCAGTACTTC

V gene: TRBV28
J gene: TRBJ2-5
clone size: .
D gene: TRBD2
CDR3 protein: CASRAGAETQYF
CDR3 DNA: TGTGCCAGCAGGGCGGGAGCTGAGACCCAGTACTTC

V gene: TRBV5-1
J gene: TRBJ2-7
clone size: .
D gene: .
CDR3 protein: CASSLRHTAIYEQYF
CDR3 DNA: TGCGCCAGCAGCTTGCGGCACACAGCCATTTACGAGCAGTACTTC

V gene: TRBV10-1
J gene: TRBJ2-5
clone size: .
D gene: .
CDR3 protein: CASSRTPETQYF
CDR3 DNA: TGCGCCAGTTCTCGGACGCCGGAGACCCAGTACTTC

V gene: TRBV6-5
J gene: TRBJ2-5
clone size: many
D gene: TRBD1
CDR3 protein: CASNDRAQETQYF
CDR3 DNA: TGTGCCAGCAACGACAGGGCTCAAGAGACCCAGTACTTC

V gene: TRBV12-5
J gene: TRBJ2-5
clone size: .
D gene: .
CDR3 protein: CASGLGQGYETQYF
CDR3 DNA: TGTGCTAGTGGTTTGGGTCAGGGATACGAGACCCAGTACTTC

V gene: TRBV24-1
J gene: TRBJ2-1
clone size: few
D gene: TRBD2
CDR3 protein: CATSEGLAGGRTEQFF
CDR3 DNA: TGTGCCACCAGTGAGGGACTAGCGGGAGGACGGACTGAGCAGTTCTTC

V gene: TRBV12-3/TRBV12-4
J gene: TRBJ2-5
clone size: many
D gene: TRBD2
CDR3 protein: CASRAGELGETQYF
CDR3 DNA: TGTGCCAGCAGAGCGGGAGAGTTAGGGGAGACCCAGTACTTC

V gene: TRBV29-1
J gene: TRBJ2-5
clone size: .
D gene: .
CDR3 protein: CSLETHSGETQYF
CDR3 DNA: TGCAGCCTTGAAACCCACAGCGGGGAGACCCAGTACTTC

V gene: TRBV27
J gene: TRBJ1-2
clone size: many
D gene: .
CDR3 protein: CASKTGLYGYTF
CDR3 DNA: TGTGCCAGCAAGACAGGCCTCTATGGCTACACCTTC

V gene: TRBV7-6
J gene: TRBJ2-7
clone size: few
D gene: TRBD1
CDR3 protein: CASSLGFGDRETYEQYF
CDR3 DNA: TGTGCCAGCAGCTTAGGGTTCGGGGACAGGGAAACCTACGAGCAGTACTTC

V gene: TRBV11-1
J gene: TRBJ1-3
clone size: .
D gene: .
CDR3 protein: CASSLYSRGNTIYF
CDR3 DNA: TGTGCCAGCAGCTTATACAGCCGTGGAAACACCATATATTTT

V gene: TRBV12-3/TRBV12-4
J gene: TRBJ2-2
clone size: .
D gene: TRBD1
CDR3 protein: CASSHLTGGFGELFF
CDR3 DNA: TGTGCCAGCAGCCACCTTACAGGGGGCTTCGGGGAGCTGTTTTTT

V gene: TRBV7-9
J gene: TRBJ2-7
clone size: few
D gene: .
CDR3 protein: CASSIQGGTYEQYF
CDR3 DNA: TGTGCCAGCAGCATCCAAGGCGGTACCTACGAGCAGTACTTC

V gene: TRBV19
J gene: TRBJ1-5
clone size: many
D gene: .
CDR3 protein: CASSWTVGNQPQHF
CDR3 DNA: TGTGCCAGTAGTTGGACGGTGGGCAATCAGCCCCAGCATTTT

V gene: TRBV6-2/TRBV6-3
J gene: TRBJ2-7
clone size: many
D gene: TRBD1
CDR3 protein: CANRGTYEQYF
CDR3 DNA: TGTGCCAACAGGGGAACCTACGAGCAGTACTTC

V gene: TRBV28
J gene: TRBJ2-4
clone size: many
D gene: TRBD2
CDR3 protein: CASSLWGLENIQYF
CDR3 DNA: TGTGCCAGCAGTTTATGGGGACTAGAAAACATTCAGTACTTC

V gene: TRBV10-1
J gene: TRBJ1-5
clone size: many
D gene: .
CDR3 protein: CASSQGSQPQHF
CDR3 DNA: TGCGCCAGCAGTCAGGGGAGTCAGCCCCAGCATTTT

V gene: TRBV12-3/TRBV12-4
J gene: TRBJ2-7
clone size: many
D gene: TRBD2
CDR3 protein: CASSRTSGRAKQYF
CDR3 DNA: TGTGCCAGCAGCCGGACTAGCGGGAGGGCAAAGCAGTACTTC

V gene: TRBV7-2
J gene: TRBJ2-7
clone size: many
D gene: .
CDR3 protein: CASSSQSASGYEQYF
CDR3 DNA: TGTGCCAGCAGCTCACAATCGGCGAGCGGCTACGAGCAGTACTTC

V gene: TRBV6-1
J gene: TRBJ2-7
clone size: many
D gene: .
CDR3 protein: CASSDQGGSSYEQYF
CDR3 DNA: TGTGCCAGCAGTGACCAAGGGGGGAGCTCCTACGAGCAGTACTTC

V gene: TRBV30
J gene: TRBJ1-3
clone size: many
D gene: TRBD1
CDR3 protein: CAWTLDRAYTNTIYF
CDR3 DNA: TGTGCCTGGACCCTAGACAGGGCTTATACGAACACCATATATTTT

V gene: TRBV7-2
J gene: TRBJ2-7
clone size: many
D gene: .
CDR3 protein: CASSQAGTTYEQYF
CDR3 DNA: TGTGCCAGCAGCCAAGCCGGGACCACCTACGAGCAGTACTTC

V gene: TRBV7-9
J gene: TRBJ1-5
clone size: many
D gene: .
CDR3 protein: CASSFGEGLNQPQHF
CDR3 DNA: TGTGCCAGCAGTTTCGGCGAGGGGCTAAATCAGCCCCAGCATTTT

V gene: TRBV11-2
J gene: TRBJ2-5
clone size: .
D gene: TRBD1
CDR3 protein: CASSSGQAPYQETQYF
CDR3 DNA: TGTGCCAGCAGCTCGGGACAGGCTCCTTACCAAGAGACCCAGTACTTC

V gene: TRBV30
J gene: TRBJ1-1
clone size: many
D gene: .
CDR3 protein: CAWMPNTEAFF
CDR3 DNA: TGTGCCTGGATGCCGAACACTGAAGCTTTCTTT

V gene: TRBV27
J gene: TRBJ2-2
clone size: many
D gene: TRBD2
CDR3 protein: CASSTSGRASSGELFF
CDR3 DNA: TGTGCCAGCAGTACTAGCGGGAGGGCCTCTAGCGGGGAGCTGTTTTTT

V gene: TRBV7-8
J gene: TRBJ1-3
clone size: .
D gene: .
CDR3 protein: CASTHRRETGNTIYF
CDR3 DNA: TGTGCCAGCACCCATAGACGGGAAACTGGAAACACCATATATTTT